This T cell receptor beta chain comes out of a study of PD-1 blockade in mismatch repair-deficient tumors. Turning to this clone: Its target is not known.

Germline V gene sequence: CDR1 SQVTM, CDR2 ANQGSEA. Trimming took 0 bases from V and 3 from J; bases not matched to a gene: 14. The CDR3 runs to 18 residues. TCRdb's table, derived via immunoSEQ multiplex PCR, lists solely in-frame clones and lacks some. The sample holds about 60,000 clones, about 91% seen once. Broader study findings: After pembrolizumab, tumor-resident clones rose rapidly, then generally contracted before radiologic responses.

The specimen was peripheral blood, collected 52 weeks after starting pembrolizumab. The chain couples TRBV29-1 to TRBJ2-1, with 7 nucleotides matching TRBD1. The receptor's source is an adult with mismatch repair-deficient cancer. The CDR3 reads CSVEDRPPGQGVYNEQFF. The CDR3 region has the DNA TGCAGCGTTGAAGATAGGCCCCCCGGGCAGGGGGTCTACAATGAGCAGTTCTTC.